The sequence of this T cell receptor (beta chain) was determined in a study of post-analysis software for immune sequencing data. The library was made from cDNA and included unique molecular identifiers. TCRdb fed the PCR reads into MiXCR, producing one record per CDR3 protein. The sample carries 450,000 to 700,000 distinct CDR3 sequences, roughly 40% recorded once. This clonotype showed up just once. The antigen is not known. Study-wide results and limits: Controls' normalized Chao1 diversity significantly exceeded that of multiple sclerosis patients. When patients were compared with controls, 4 or 5 TRBV segments were more frequent, TRBV5-6, TRBV5-1 and TRBV20-1 among them.

Germline CDR1 is DFQATT and CDR2 is SNEGSKA (reference sequence). V was cut by 6 bases and J by 2 bases, with 18 bases left in between. The CDR3 sequence is 15 residues long. The chain recombines TRBV20-1 with TRBJ2-3; D gene uncertain. Sequenced sample: blood. This receptor was identified in a girl under 18 with multiple sclerosis. The CDR3 loop reads CSARGGGVSTDTQYF. The CDR3 coding sequence is TGCAGTGCCCGAGGCGGCGGAGTCTCCACAGATACGCAGTATTTT.